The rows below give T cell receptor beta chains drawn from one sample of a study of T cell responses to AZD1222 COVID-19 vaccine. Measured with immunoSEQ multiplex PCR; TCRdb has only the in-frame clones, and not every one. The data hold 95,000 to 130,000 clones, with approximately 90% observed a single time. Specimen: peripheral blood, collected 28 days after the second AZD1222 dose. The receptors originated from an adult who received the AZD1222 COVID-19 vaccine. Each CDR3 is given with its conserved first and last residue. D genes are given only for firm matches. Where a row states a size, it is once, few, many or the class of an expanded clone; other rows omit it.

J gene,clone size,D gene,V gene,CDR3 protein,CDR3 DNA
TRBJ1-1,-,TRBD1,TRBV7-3,CASSSLEQGGSTEAFF,TGTGCCAGCAGCTCCCTAGAACAGGGGGGCTCCACTGAAGCTTTCTTT
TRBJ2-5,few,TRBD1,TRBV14,CASSLDRDGETQYF,TGTGCCAGCAGCCTGGACAGGGATGGGGAGACCCAGTACTTC
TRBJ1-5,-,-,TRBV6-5,CASGTGNQPQHF,TGTGCCAGTGGGACCGGCAATCAGCCCCAGCATTTT
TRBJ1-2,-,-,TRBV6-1,CASSEVQGGGYTF,TGTGCCAGCAGTGAAGTGCAGGGCGGTGGCTACACCTTC
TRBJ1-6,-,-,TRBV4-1,CASSQESVQDFSDNSPLHF,TGCGCCAGCAGCCAAGAGTCCGTACAGGATTTCTCCGATAATTCACCCCTCCACTTT
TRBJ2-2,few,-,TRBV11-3,CASSLGSGRSGELFF,TGTGCCAGCAGCTTAGGATCAGGGAGGAGCGGGGAGCTGTTTTTT
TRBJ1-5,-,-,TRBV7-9,CASSFGWQPQHF,TGTGCCAGCAGCTTTGGATGGCAGCCCCAGCATTTT
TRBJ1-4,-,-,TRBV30,CAWATRTYATNEKLFF,TGTGCCTGGGCAACCCGGACATATGCAACTAATGAAAAACTGTTTTTT
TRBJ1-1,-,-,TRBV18,CASSPPSAADTEAFF,TGTGCCAGCTCACCACCGTCAGCTGCGGACACTGAAGCTTTCTTT
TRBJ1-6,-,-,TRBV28,CASSSALGYGPPLHF,TGTGCCAGCAGTTCGGCTCTGGGTTACGGCCCACCCCTCCACTTT
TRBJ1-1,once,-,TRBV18,CASSPQWENTEAFF,TGTGCCAGCTCACCTCAATGGGAAAACACTGAAGCTTTCTTT
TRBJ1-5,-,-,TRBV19,CARSGEGGGNQPQHF,TGTGCCCGGTCGGGGGAGGGAGGGGGCAATCAGCCCCAGCATTTT
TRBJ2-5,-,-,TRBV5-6,CASSLGQGETQYF,TGTGCCAGCAGCTTGGGGCAGGGAGAGACCCAGTACTTC
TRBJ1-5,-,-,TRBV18,CASSPSPTSNQPQHF,TGTGCCAGCTCACCATCTCCGACGAGCAATCAGCCCCAGCATTTT
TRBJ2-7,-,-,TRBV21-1,CASSKGQGSNEQYF,TGTGCCAGCAGCAAGGGACAGGGGAGTAACGAGCAGTACTTC
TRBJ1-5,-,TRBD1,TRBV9,CASSADRVDQPQHF,TGTGCCAGCAGCGCGGACAGGGTCGATCAGCCCCAGCATTTT
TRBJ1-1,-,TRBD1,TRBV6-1,CASSESTGGNTEAFF,TGTGCCAGCAGTGAATCGACAGGGGGGAACACTGAAGCTTTCTTT
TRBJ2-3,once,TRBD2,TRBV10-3,CAIGIAGGSADTQYF,TGTGCCATCGGGATAGCGGGAGGGAGTGCAGATACGCAGTATTTT
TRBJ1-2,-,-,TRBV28,CASSLQGVYGYTF,TGTGCCAGCAGTTTACAGGGTGTCTATGGCTACACCTTC
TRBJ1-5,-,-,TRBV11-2,CASSRGRSSASNQPQHF,TGTGCCAGCAGCCGGGGGAGGAGTTCCGCTAGCAATCAGCCCCAGCATTTT
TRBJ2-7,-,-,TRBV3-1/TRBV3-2,CASSQEIGVGSYEQYF,TGTGCCAGCAGCCAAGAAATCGGGGTAGGGTCCTACGAGCAGTACTTC
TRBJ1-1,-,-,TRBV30,CAWNGPTLNTEAFF,TGTGCCTGGAATGGTCCTACCTTGAACACTGAAGCTTTCTTT
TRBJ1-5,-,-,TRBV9,CASSVASGQPQHF,TGTGCCAGCAGCGTAGCTTCGGGGCAGCCCCAGCATTTT
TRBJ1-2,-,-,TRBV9,CASSVEFRAGTSGYTF,TGTGCCAGCAGCGTAGAGTTTCGGGCAGGGACAAGTGGCTACACCTTC
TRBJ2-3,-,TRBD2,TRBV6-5,CASSYLRAGAGDTQYF,TGTGCCAGCAGTTACCTCAGGGCGGGAGCTGGAGATACGCAGTATTTT
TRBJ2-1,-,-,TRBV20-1,CSAPRNEQFF,TGCAGTGCTCCTAGGAATGAGCAGTTCTTC
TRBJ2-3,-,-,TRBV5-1,CASSLATAGASPDTQYF,TGCGCCAGCAGCTTGGCTACTGCAGGGGCGTCCCCAGATACGCAGTATTTT
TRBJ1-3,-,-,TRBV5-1,CASSLDVGGGNTIYF,TGCGCCAGCAGCTTGGATGTGGGGGGTGGAAACACCATATATTTT
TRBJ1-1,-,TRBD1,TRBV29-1,CSVDREVNTEAFF,TGCAGCGTGGACAGGGAAGTGAACACTGAAGCTTTCTTT
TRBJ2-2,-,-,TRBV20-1,CSADSYGELFF,TGCAGTGCCGATTCATACGGGGAGCTGTTTTTT
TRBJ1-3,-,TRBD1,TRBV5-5,CASSPGQGANTIYF,TGTGCCAGCAGCCCTGGACAGGGGGCAAACACCATATATTTT
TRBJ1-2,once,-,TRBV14,CASSQEVIAGGVDYTF,TGTGCCAGCAGCCAAGAAGTGATCGCCGGGGGCGTCGACTACACCTTC
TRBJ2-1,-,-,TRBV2,CASSDGGSYNEQFF,TGTGCCAGCAGTGACGGGGGCTCATACAATGAGCAGTTCTTC
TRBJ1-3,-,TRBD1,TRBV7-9,CASSLQYDREGGNTIYF,TGTGCCAGCAGCCTACAATACGACAGGGAAGGTGGAAACACCATATATTTT
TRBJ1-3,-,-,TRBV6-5,CASKAGNTIYF,TGTGCCAGCAAGGCTGGAAACACCATATATTTT
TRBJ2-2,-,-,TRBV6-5,CASSFQDTGELFF,TGTGCCAGCAGTTTTCAAGACACCGGGGAGCTGTTTTTT
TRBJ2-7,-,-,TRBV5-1,CASSASQHTYEQYF,TGCGCCAGCAGCGCCTCCCAACATACCTACGAGCAGTACTTC
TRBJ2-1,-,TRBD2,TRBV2,CASPPGRAEQFF,TGTGCCAGTCCGCCGGGGAGGGCTGAGCAGTTCTTC
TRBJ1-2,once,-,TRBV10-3,CAISGQELYYTF,TGTGCCATCAGTGGACAGGAACTATACTACACCTTC
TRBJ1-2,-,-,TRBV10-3,CAISESKPLYGYTF,TGTGCCATCAGTGAGTCGAAACCGCTCTATGGCTACACCTTC